Listed below are T cell receptor beta chains from one sample, sequenced in a study of T cell responses to AZD1222 COVID-19 vaccine. Using immunoSEQ multiplex PCR, the repertoire was profiled, and TCRdb retains in-frame clones only, with some absent. The sample yields 80,000 or so clones, 87% seen once. Sequences were derived from peripheral blood, sampled on day 0 of AZD1222 vaccination. These receptors originate from an adult in good health. The CDR3 runs from the conserved cysteine through the conserved F or W. The D gene is left open where the match is weak. Expanded clones get a size class; other rows say once, few or many, or leave the size out.

abundance: NA; v_gene: TRBV6-5; j_gene: TRBJ1-1; d_gene: NA; CDR3nt: TGTGCCAGCGTGCCCCCCAGTGGCCCGAACACTGAAGCTTTCTTT; CDR3aa: CASVPPSGPNTEAFF
abundance: NA; v_gene: TRBV7-8; j_gene: TRBJ2-1; d_gene: TRBD2; CDR3nt: TGTGCCAGCAGCAGCTCTGGACTAGCGGGAGGTACCTACAATGAGCAGTTCTTC; CDR3aa: CASSSSGLAGGTYNEQFF
abundance: NA; v_gene: TRBV7-9; j_gene: TRBJ2-1; d_gene: NA; CDR3nt: TGTGCCAGCAGCCCAGGGGTCCACAATGAGCAGTTCTTC; CDR3aa: CASSPGVHNEQFF
abundance: NA; v_gene: TRBV30; j_gene: TRBJ1-5; d_gene: NA; CDR3nt: TGTGCCTGGAGCGATCAAGCACAGCCCCAGCATTTT; CDR3aa: CAWSDQAQPQHF
abundance: NA; v_gene: TRBV6-6; j_gene: TRBJ1-1; d_gene: NA; CDR3nt: TGTGCCAGCAGGGGAGGGCAGGCTAACACTGAAGCTTTCTTT; CDR3aa: CASRGGQANTEAFF
abundance: few; v_gene: TRBV6-2/TRBV6-3; j_gene: TRBJ2-5; d_gene: NA; CDR3nt: TGTGCCAGCAGTTACTCAGGGGGGATCCAATTCGACCCCCAAGAGACCCAGTACTTC; CDR3aa: CASSYSGGIQFDPQETQYF
abundance: NA; v_gene: TRBV3-1/TRBV3-2; j_gene: TRBJ2-1; d_gene: NA; CDR3nt: TGTGCCAGCAGCCCTTCGGGCCGTCCGCAGTTCTTC; CDR3aa: CASSPSGRPQFF
abundance: NA; v_gene: TRBV27; j_gene: TRBJ1-2; d_gene: TRBD1; CDR3nt: TGTGCCAGCAGTTCCCTTATGGGGCCTCTCTCCGGGACAGCCTATGGCTACACCTTC; CDR3aa: CASSSLMGPLSGTAYGYTF
abundance: NA; v_gene: TRBV29-1; j_gene: TRBJ1-4; d_gene: NA; CDR3nt: TGCAGCGTTGAAGATCTCAGGGGTGCCTTAACTAATGAAAAACTGTTTTTT; CDR3aa: CSVEDLRGALTNEKLFF
abundance: once; v_gene: TRBV19; j_gene: TRBJ1-1; d_gene: NA; CDR3nt: TGTGCCAGTAGGTCCCCCCCCGGGAAAGGGACTAACACTGAAGCTTTCTTT; CDR3aa: CASRSPPGKGTNTEAFF
abundance: few; v_gene: TRBV10-3; j_gene: TRBJ2-1; d_gene: NA; CDR3nt: TGTGCCATCAGTGGGTCAGCTACCCTGAATGAGCAGTTCTTC; CDR3aa: CAISGSATLNEQFF
abundance: NA; v_gene: TRBV6-6; j_gene: TRBJ1-1; d_gene: NA; CDR3nt: TGTGCCAGCAGTACCGCCAACAAGAACACTGAAGCTTTCTTT; CDR3aa: CASSTANKNTEAFF
abundance: NA; v_gene: TRBV4-1; j_gene: TRBJ2-3; d_gene: NA; CDR3nt: TGCGCCAGCAGCCAAGTGTCGGCTAGCTCTTCGGATACGCAGTATTTT; CDR3aa: CASSQVSASSSDTQYF
abundance: NA; v_gene: TRBV5-4; j_gene: TRBJ1-1; d_gene: TRBD1; CDR3nt: TGTGCCAGCAGCCTGGGACAGTCGAACACTGAAGCTTTCTTT; CDR3aa: CASSLGQSNTEAFF
abundance: NA; v_gene: TRBV18; j_gene: TRBJ1-2; d_gene: TRBD1; CDR3nt: TGTGCCAGCTCACCGGACAGGGCGCGTGGCTACACCTTC; CDR3aa: CASSPDRARGYTF
abundance: NA; v_gene: TRBV14; j_gene: TRBJ1-2; d_gene: NA; CDR3nt: TGTGCCAGCAGCCAGTACACCTATGGCTACACCTTC; CDR3aa: CASSQYTYGYTF
abundance: NA; v_gene: TRBV19; j_gene: TRBJ1-4; d_gene: TRBD1; CDR3nt: TGTGCCAGTACGTGGGCACAGGGGGATGAAAAACTGTTTTTT; CDR3aa: CASTWAQGDEKLFF
abundance: NA; v_gene: TRBV7-9; j_gene: TRBJ2-7; d_gene: TRBD1; CDR3nt: TGTGCCAGCAGACGAAGGGGGCCAAACTACGAGCAGTACTTC; CDR3aa: CASRRRGPNYEQYF
abundance: NA; v_gene: TRBV4-2; j_gene: TRBJ1-2; d_gene: NA; CDR3nt: TGTGCCAGCAGCCAAAGAACGTCACAGGGACTCTATGGCTACACCTTC; CDR3aa: CASSQRTSQGLYGYTF
abundance: once; v_gene: TRBV4-2; j_gene: TRBJ1-1; d_gene: TRBD1; CDR3nt: TGTGCCAGCAGCCAAGTAGGGGGCATGAACACTGAAGCTTTCTTT; CDR3aa: CASSQVGGMNTEAFF
abundance: NA; v_gene: TRBV5-1; j_gene: TRBJ2-7; d_gene: NA; CDR3nt: TGCGCCAGCAGGGTGCAGGGTAGCAGTATCCACGAGCAGTACTTC; CDR3aa: CASRVQGSSIHEQYF
abundance: NA; v_gene: TRBV4-2; j_gene: TRBJ1-2; d_gene: NA; CDR3nt: TGTGCCAGCAGCCAAGCAGGGACTAACTATGGCTACACCTTC; CDR3aa: CASSQAGTNYGYTF
abundance: NA; v_gene: TRBV19; j_gene: TRBJ2-7; d_gene: TRBD2; CDR3nt: TGTGCCAGTAGTACCCTCTCGGGGGGATCATACTACGAGCAGTACTTC; CDR3aa: CASSTLSGGSYYEQYF
abundance: once; v_gene: TRBV12-5; j_gene: TRBJ2-1; d_gene: NA; CDR3nt: TGTGCTAGTGGTGTGTCTACCGGGACCCAGCCGGGCAATGAGCAGTTCTTC; CDR3aa: CASGVSTGTQPGNEQFF
abundance: NA; v_gene: TRBV18; j_gene: TRBJ1-1; d_gene: NA; CDR3nt: TGTGCCAGCTCACCACCGTCGATAACGGACGCAAACACTGAAGCTTTCTTT; CDR3aa: CASSPPSITDANTEAFF
abundance: NA; v_gene: TRBV7-6; j_gene: TRBJ1-3; d_gene: NA; CDR3nt: TGTGCCAGCAGCCAAAACGCGGACACAAGAAACACCATATATTTT; CDR3aa: CASSQNADTRNTIYF
abundance: NA; v_gene: TRBV5-1; j_gene: TRBJ1-2; d_gene: NA; CDR3nt: TGCGCCAGCAGCTTTGGCGACACTAACTATGGCTACACCTTC; CDR3aa: CASSFGDTNYGYTF
abundance: NA; v_gene: TRBV11-2; j_gene: TRBJ2-1; d_gene: NA; CDR3nt: TGTGCCAGCAGCTTATTCCGGGCGGCCAGCTCCTACAATGAGCAGTTCTTC; CDR3aa: CASSLFRAASSYNEQFF
abundance: NA; v_gene: TRBV2; j_gene: TRBJ2-7; d_gene: NA; CDR3nt: TGTGCCAGCAGTGTGCACGAGCAGTACTTC; CDR3aa: CASSVHEQYF
abundance: NA; v_gene: TRBV18; j_gene: TRBJ1-5; d_gene: TRBD1; CDR3nt: TGTGCCAGCTCATGGGACAGGGTCAGCAATCAGCCCCAGCATTTT; CDR3aa: CASSWDRVSNQPQHF
abundance: NA; v_gene: TRBV4-2; j_gene: TRBJ1-3; d_gene: NA; CDR3nt: TGTGCCAGCAGCCCGATCGGACGTCGGGGACATCAGGGAAACACCATATATTTT; CDR3aa: CASSPIGRRGHQGNTIYF
abundance: NA; v_gene: TRBV27; j_gene: TRBJ1-2; d_gene: NA; CDR3nt: TGTGCCAGCAGTTCGGACGCAGACTATGGCTACACCTTC; CDR3aa: CASSSDADYGYTF
abundance: NA; v_gene: TRBV7-2; j_gene: TRBJ2-2; d_gene: NA; CDR3nt: TGTGCCAGCAGCTTCTATGCGTCCACCGGGGAGCTGTTTTTT; CDR3aa: CASSFYASTGELFF
abundance: NA; v_gene: TRBV18; j_gene: TRBJ2-7; d_gene: NA; CDR3nt: TGTGCCAGCTCACCGAGGAGCTCCTACGAGCAGTACTTC; CDR3aa: CASSPRSSYEQYF
abundance: NA; v_gene: TRBV19; j_gene: TRBJ2-7; d_gene: NA; CDR3nt: TGTGCCAGTAGTATAAGTGGGACACTACCCTACGAGCAGTACTTC; CDR3aa: CASSISGTLPYEQYF
abundance: NA; v_gene: TRBV6-6; j_gene: TRBJ1-1; d_gene: NA; CDR3nt: TGTGCCAGCAGCTCACGTCGAGGGGAAGCTTTCTTT; CDR3aa: CASSSRRGEAFF
abundance: NA; v_gene: TRBV19; j_gene: TRBJ1-5; d_gene: NA; CDR3nt: TGTGCCAGTAGGTCTACCCTGGGGCGGAATATGGTCAATCAGCCCCAGCATTTT; CDR3aa: CASRSTLGRNMVNQPQHF
abundance: NA; v_gene: TRBV27; j_gene: TRBJ1-4; d_gene: NA; CDR3nt: TGTGCCAGTTACGGAGAAAAACTGTTTTTT; CDR3aa: CASYGEKLFF
abundance: NA; v_gene: TRBV27; j_gene: TRBJ1-3; d_gene: NA; CDR3nt: TGTGCCAGCAGTTTATCCCCTCCCGGGGTAGGAAACACCATATATTTT; CDR3aa: CASSLSPPGVGNTIYF
abundance: NA; v_gene: TRBV7-9; j_gene: TRBJ2-7; d_gene: NA; CDR3nt: TGTGCCAGCAGCGCCAGTGGGTACGAGCAGTACTTC; CDR3aa: CASSASGYEQYF
abundance: NA; v_gene: TRBV18; j_gene: TRBJ1-4; d_gene: NA; CDR3nt: TGTGCCAGCTCACCAGTAAAAATTGATGAAAAACTGTTTTTT; CDR3aa: CASSPVKIDEKLFF
abundance: NA; v_gene: TRBV19; j_gene: TRBJ2-1; d_gene: NA; CDR3nt: TGTGCCAGTAGTATGATCGGGCGGCAGTTCTTC; CDR3aa: CASSMIGRQFF
abundance: NA; v_gene: TRBV9; j_gene: TRBJ1-1; d_gene: NA; CDR3nt: TGTGCCAGCAGCGTAGTAACGCGGAACACTGAAGCTTTCTTT; CDR3aa: CASSVVTRNTEAFF
abundance: NA; v_gene: TRBV29-1; j_gene: TRBJ2-7; d_gene: NA; CDR3nt: TGCAGCGTTGGAACGGACTACGAGCAGTACTTC; CDR3aa: CSVGTDYEQYF
abundance: NA; v_gene: TRBV20-1; j_gene: TRBJ1-4; d_gene: NA; CDR3nt: TGCAGTGCTAGTTACAGCGATAATGAAAAACTGTTTTTT; CDR3aa: CSASYSDNEKLFF
abundance: once; v_gene: TRBV12-5; j_gene: TRBJ1-2; d_gene: NA; CDR3nt: TGTGCTAGTGGTCGTCCTACTGAAGCTTATGGCTACACCTTC; CDR3aa: CASGRPTEAYGYTF
abundance: NA; v_gene: TRBV27; j_gene: TRBJ1-4; d_gene: TRBD1; CDR3nt: TGTGCCAGTAGACAGGGGGATACAACTAATGAAAAACTGTTTTTT; CDR3aa: CASRQGDTTNEKLFF
abundance: NA; v_gene: TRBV7-3; j_gene: TRBJ2-1; d_gene: NA; CDR3nt: TGTGCCAGCAGCCCCGAGGCCTACCCCTACAATGAGCAGTTCTTC; CDR3aa: CASSPEAYPYNEQFF
abundance: NA; v_gene: TRBV6-5; j_gene: TRBJ1-1; d_gene: TRBD1; CDR3nt: TGTGCCAGCAGTCTACAGGGGTCGAACACTGAAGCTTTCTTT; CDR3aa: CASSLQGSNTEAFF
abundance: NA; v_gene: TRBV7-2; j_gene: TRBJ2-1; d_gene: NA; CDR3nt: TGTGCCAGCAGCTTAGCGTCGGACAACACTGAGCAGTTCTTC; CDR3aa: CASSLASDNTEQFF
abundance: NA; v_gene: TRBV19; j_gene: TRBJ1-1; d_gene: NA; CDR3nt: TGTGCCAGTAGTATGTCTGGACAGACCCAGAGGACTGAAGCTTTCTTT; CDR3aa: CASSMSGQTQRTEAFF
abundance: few; v_gene: TRBV5-6; j_gene: TRBJ2-2; d_gene: NA; CDR3nt: TGTGCCAGCAGCTTACACGAAACCGGGGAGCTGTTTTTT; CDR3aa: CASSLHETGELFF
abundance: few; v_gene: TRBV10-3; j_gene: TRBJ1-2; d_gene: NA; CDR3nt: TGTGCCATCAGTCCTTACAGTGGGGGCTACACCTTC; CDR3aa: CAISPYSGGYTF